One sample yielded the 14 T cell receptor beta chains listed below, sequenced in a study of blood T cell repertoires in COVID-19. The data were produced by immunoSEQ multiplex PCR, yet TCRdb's version contains in-frame clones alone and is incomplete. The table has 200,000 to 300,000 clones, approximately 83% seen once. Sequencing input: peripheral blood. The receptors derive from a woman over 75 with acute or convalescent COVID-19.

The V and J genes are TRBV7-2 and TRBJ1-3; 7 bases are a match to TRBD1. Germline V CDR1 and CDR2: SGHTA, FQGNSA. The CDR3 runs 16 residues. V dropped 7 bases and J dropped 0; count of bases not matched to a gene: 9. CDR3 DNA: TGTGCCAGCATCGAGGGGGCTGCTCTCTCTGGAAACACCATATATTTT. Encoded protein: CASIEGAALSGNTIYF. The whole variable domain, filled in from reference TRBV7-2 and TRBJ1-3, reads GAGVSQSPSNKVTEKGKDVELRCDPISGHTALYWYRQSLGQGLEFLIYFQGNSAPDKSGLPSDRFSAERTGGSVSTLTIQRTQQEDSAVYLCASIEGAALSGNTIYFGEGSWLTVV.

This clone was recorded once. The rearrangement joins TRBV19 to TRBJ1-4, with 12 positions matching TRBD1. V was pared by 8 bases and J by 7 bases, with 2 bases of the junction left unmatched. Germline V gene data show CDR1 as LNHDA and CDR2 as SQIVND (reference sequence). This CDR3 is built from 13 residues. The CDR3 DNA reads as TGTGCCAGTGGGACAGGGGGCTTTGAAAAACTGTTTTTT. As protein: CASGTGGFEKLFF.

J is TRBJ2-5 and V is TRBV5-1, with a weak D call TRBD1 (5 bases). The CDR3 contains 17 residues. V lost 4 bases and J 2 bases, leaving 21 bases between the germline ends. Germline V gives CDR1 SGHRS, CDR2 YFSETQ. DNA of the CDR3: TGCGCCAGCAGCCTCGACAACCCCCCAGGGTGGCAAGAGACCCAGTACTTC. Amino acids: CASSLDNPPGWQETQYF.

The chain uses TRBV6-5 and TRBJ1-1; 8 bases match TRBD1. V was clipped by 5 bases and J by 10 bases; unmatched bases: 6. CDR1 is MNHEY, CDR2 SVGAGI, per germline. The CDR3 spans 12 residues. For the CDR3, the DNA is TGTGCCAGCAGTAGCGCCGGGACAGGAGCTTTCTTT. Its translation: CASSSAGTGAFF.

The chain employs TRBV9 and TRBJ1-4; weak D call: TRBD1 (6 bases). Germline V CDR1 and CDR2: SGDLS, YYNGEE. The V and J ends lost 3 bases and 5 bases respectively, with 14 bases between them. The CDR3 runs to 15 residues. CDR3 sequence (DNA): TGTGCCAGCAGCGCATCCGGGACACCCAATGAAAAACTGTTTTTT. Translated: CASSASGTPNEKLFF.

In this sample, this clone turned up once. CDR3 sequence (DNA): TGTGCCAGCAGCCCAGTGGGACAGGGGACTAATGAAAAACTGTTTTTT. As protein: CASSPVGQGTNEKLFF. The genes are TRBV7-6 and TRBJ1-4; 10 positions agree with TRBD1. This CDR3 spans 16 amino acids. V was clipped by 5 bases and J by 2 bases; unmatched bases: 5. CDR1 and CDR2 from the germline V gene are SGHVS and FNYEAQ.

J is TRBJ2-5 and V is TRBV12-3 or TRBV12-4, with TRBD1 matching over 7 bases. The CDR3 covers 13 residues. V lost 11 bases, J lost 5 bases, and 11 bases stayed unmatched. The CDR3 DNA reads TGTGCCTGCCGCCGGCAGGGGGATGAGACCCAGTACTTC. This encodes CACRRQGDETQYF.

The chain has TRBV6-1 and TRBJ1-2; D call uncertain. Trimming took off 2 bases at V and 4 bases at J, with 8 bases between the two ends. This CDR3 region has 13 residues. Per germline, CDR1 MNHNS and CDR2 SASEGT. CDR3 sequence reads: CASSEMPVYGYTF. As DNA, the CDR3 is TGTGCCAGCAGTGAAATGCCGGTCTATGGCTACACCTTC.

This chain connects TRBV19 to TRBJ2-1; 7 bases are a match to TRBD1. The V segment lost 4 bases and the J segment 4 bases; nucleotides outside the gene matches: 10. Germline assignment: CDR1 LNHDA and CDR2 SQIVND (reference sequence). The CDR3 is made up of 16 amino acids. The CDR3 DNA follows: TGTGCCAGTAGTAACCCCCGGGACAGACCTTACAATGAGCAGTTCTTC. Translation: CASSNPRDRPYNEQFF.

The chain combines TRBV29-1 with TRBJ2-1; D is uncertain. Germline V gene data show CDR1 as SQVTM and CDR2 as ANQGSEA. The CDR3 is 13 amino acids. The V end lost 4 bases, the J end lost 0 bases, and 7 bases lay between the germline ends. The CDR3 DNA sequence: TGCAGCGTTGGCTACAGCTCCTACAATGAGCAGTTCTTC. The encoded protein is CSVGYSSYNEQFF.

The V and J genes are TRBV28 and TRBJ1-5, with TRBD1 matching over 7 bases. Germline V gene sequence: CDR1 MDHEN, CDR2 SYDVKM. The trim removed 6 bases at V and 4 bases at J, leaving 9 bases unmatched. The CDR3 runs to 15 residues. CDR3 amino acids: CASSRRGSANQPQHF. The CDR3 bases are TGTGCCAGCAGCCGCAGGGGGTCGGCAAATCAGCCCCAGCATTTT.

The chain uses TRBV19 and TRBJ1-5; D remains unclear. The CDR3 totals 15 residues. Germline CDR1 reads LNHDA; CDR2 reads SQIVND (reference sequence). Trimming pared 4 bases from V and 4 bases from J, leaving 14 bases between. This CDR3 reads CASSSGGRGNQPQHF. The CDR3 DNA is TGTGCCAGTAGTAGTGGAGGGAGAGGGAATCAGCCCCAGCATTTT.

Of note for this clone: A clone one base away is much larger, so this may be a read error. Other DNA variants within this sample encode the same CDR3. The V call is TRBV6-5, the J call TRBJ1-5, with 7 nucleotides matching TRBD1. Germline V CDR1 and CDR2: MNHEY, SVGAGI. The CDR3 loop spans 14 amino acids. The CDR3: CASRLSQGRQPQHF. CDR3 nucleotides: TGTGCCAGCAGACTCTCACAGGGGCGACAGCCTCAGCATTTT.

This chain links TRBV6-1 with TRBJ1-2, with D unresolved. The CDR3 is 14 residues long. The germline V gene has CDR1 MNHNS and CDR2 SASEGT. V was shortened by 3 bases and J by 4 bases, with 12 bases between the two germline ends. The CDR3 sequence: CASSDGQAFYGYTF. CDR3 DNA: TGTGCCAGCAGTGATGGGCAGGCGTTCTATGGCTACACCTTC.